These 10 T cell receptor beta chains share one sample of origin, sequenced in a study of CD8 T cells in Susac syndrome. cDNA came from about 0.5 to 1 ug RNA primed by random hexamers. TCRdb re-called the immunoSEQ multiplex PCR reads through MiXCR, storing one row per CDR3 protein. Among some 200,000 distinct CDR3 sequences listed, around 95% were seen once. Sequenced input: CD4+ T cells from PBMCs. The receptors here all came from a human donor with Susac syndrome.

The chain carries TRBV12-3 or TRBV12-4 and TRBJ1-5; no definite D call. Between the trimmed V and J ends, which lost 6 bases and 3 bases, there was a span of 12 bases. The CDR3 loop spans 14 amino acids. CDR3 protein: CASSPDIPNQPQHF. The CDR3 bases are TGTGCCAGCAGCCCAGACATACCCAATCAGCCCCAGCATTTT.

This clonotype is a singleton in its sample. The chain recombines TRBV20-1 with TRBJ1-2; weak D call: TRBD1 (6 bases). From germline, CDR1 is DFQATT and CDR2 SNEGSKA (reference sequence). V lost 6 bases and J lost 5, with 16 bases in between. This CDR3 region has 13 residues. CDR3 sequence reads: CSASNRVRYGYTF. CDR3 DNA: TGCAGTGCGAGTAACAGGGTTCGGTATGGCTACACCTTC.

The chain couples TRBV30 to TRBJ1-1; D is ambiguous. The CDR3 is 13 amino acids. CDR1 is GTSNPN, CDR2 SVGIG, per germline (reference sequence). Trimming removed 1 base at V and 4 bases at J, with 10 bases between. For the CDR3, the DNA is TGTGCCTGGAGTGCACGCGGGAGCACTGAAGCTTTCTTT. Translating it yields CAWSARGSTEAFF.

V usage is TRBV4-1 and J usage is TRBJ2-3, with a possible D match to TRBD1 (6 bases). The CDR3 covers 17 residues. Germline assignment: CDR1 MGHRA and CDR2 YSYEKL. V lost 0 bases and J 4 bases, leaving 17 bases between the germline ends. CDR3 region: CASSQDVQGSLADTQYF. In DNA form, the CDR3 reads TGCGCCAGCAGCCAAGATGTCCAGGGGAGTCTCGCAGATACGCAGTATTTT.

Here the CDR3 reads CASSIREVETEAFF. As DNA, the CDR3 is TGTGCCAGCAGCATCAGGGAGGTTGAAACTGAAGCTTTCTTT. The chain is built from TRBV7-9 and TRBJ1-1; D is possibly TRBD1 (5 bases). The CDR3 is 14 amino acids. Trimming took off 5 bases at V and 5 bases at J, with 15 bases between the two ends. Germline assignment: CDR1 SEHNR and CDR2 FQNEAQ (reference sequence).

The V and J genes are TRBV9 and TRBJ2-5; either TRBD1 or TRBD2 may supply D (5 bases each). Germline V lookup: CDR1 SGDLS, CDR2 YYNGEE. V was pared by 1 base and J by 0 bases, with 13 bases between. The CDR3 is made up of 16 amino acids. The CDR3 sequence: CASSVFEGTYQETQYF. In nucleotides, the CDR3 is TGTGCCAGCAGCGTATTCGAGGGGACGTACCAAGAGACCCAGTACTTC.

V and J are TRBV5-1 and TRBJ2-5; D remains ambiguous. Trimming cost V 2 bases and J 0 bases, with 11 bases left between them. Germline CDR1 SGHRS, CDR2 YFSETQ. The length of the CDR3 is 15 residues. Written as DNA, the CDR3 is TGCGCCAGCAGCTTTGCCGCGGAGTACCAAGAGACCCAGTACTTC. As protein: CASSFAAEYQETQYF.

The chain joins TRBV20-1 to TRBJ2-5; D uncertain. Between the trimmed V and J ends, which lost 5 bases and 4 bases, there was a span of 11 bases. CDR3 length: 12 amino acids. Germline lookup yields CDR1 DFQATT and CDR2 SNEGSKA (reference sequence). The CDR3 DNA reads TGCAGTGCTCGTTCTCAGGCAGAGACCCAGTACTTC. Protein product: CSARSQAETQYF.

This chain uses TRBV3-1 with TRBJ2-3, with 7 bases fitting TRBD1. The CDR3 runs to 13 residues. J lost 12 bases, V lost 3 bases, and 9 bases had no gene match. CDR1 is LGHDT, CDR2 YNNKEL, per germline (reference sequence). CDR3 in DNA: TGTGCCAGCAGCCAGTCCACAGGGGACATACAGTATTTT. Translating gives CASSQSTGDIQYF.

The V gene is TRBV20-1, the J gene TRBJ2-3, with 7 bases that match TRBD1. The CDR3 covers 12 residues. V shed 7 bases, J shed 4 bases, and the junction held 5 bases outside the gene matches. Germline loops: CDR1 DFQATT, CDR2 SNEGSKA (reference sequence). The CDR3 loop is CSGRGGADTQYF. DNA for the CDR3: TGCAGTGGAAGAGGGGGCGCAGATACGCAGTATTTT.